This T cell receptor (beta chain) was found in a study of blood T cells in healthy people across ages. On the study more broadly: Template switching caught about one barcoded beta molecule for each two T cells.

Combining a sample-barcoded 5' primer with a J-beta primer mix, a second PCR ran for about 6 to 11 cycles. TCRdb passed the 5' RACE reads through MiXCR, listing each CDR3 protein once. The sample lists fewer than 750,000 distinct CDR3 sequences; around half were seen once. CDR3 size: 14 residues. Trimming took off 0 bases at V and 1 base at J, with 7 bases between the two ends. Per the germline V gene, CDR1 is SGDLS and CDR2 is YYNGEE. The gene calls are TRBV9 and TRBJ2-5; D is ambiguous. This receptor was identified in a man older than 75 in good health. Sequenced material: blood. The CDR3 loop reads CASSVDLGQETQYF. The CDR3 nucleotides are TGTGCCAGCAGCGTAGATCTCGGCCAAGAGACCCAGTACTTC.